Following are 27 T cell receptor beta chains from one sample sequenced in a study of blood T cells in healthy people across ages. Using a J-beta primer mix together with a sample-barcoded 5' primer, a second PCR was run for roughly 6 to 12 cycles. TCRdb called the 5' RACE reads again in MiXCR, with one record for every CDR3 protein. The sample lists just under 900,000 distinct CDR3 sequences; 29% were seen once. Source material: blood. The receptors shown here come from an elderly woman in good health.

This clonotype was observed a few times. The chain combines TRBV7-2 with TRBJ1-2; D is uncertain. This CDR3 spans 14 amino acids. V lost 1 base to trimming and J lost 0 bases, with 6 bases between them. Germline-derived CDR1 and CDR2 are SGHTA and FQGNSA. CDR3 nucleotide sequence: TGTGCCAGCAGCTTAGTACAGACTAACTATGGCTACACCTTC. Its protein is CASSLVQTNYGYTF.

A word on this clonotype: A much larger clone is a single base away; this may be a read error. The chain joins TRBV2 to TRBJ2-7; 12 bases line up with TRBD1. Germline lookup yields CDR1 SNHLY and CDR2 FYNNEI. V was pared by 6 bases and J by 2 bases, with 2 bases of the junction left unmatched. The CDR3 has 14 amino acids. CDR3 sequence (DNA): TGTGCCAGCAGGGGGGACAGGGGGCCCTACGAGCAGTACTTC. Protein: CASRGDRGPYEQYF.

This clonotype has ten or more counts. V and J are TRBV20-1 and TRBJ2-1; 8 nucleotides line up with TRBD2. V was clipped by 4 bases and J by 0 bases; unmatched bases: 5. Looked up from germline, CDR1 is DFQATT and CDR2 is SNEGSKA (reference sequence). This CDR3 is built from 15 residues. CDR3 sequence reads: CSANREGSSYNEQFF. In nucleotides, the CDR3 is TGCAGTGCTAACCGGGAGGGGAGCTCCTACAATGAGCAGTTCTTC.

In this sample, this clonotype turned up many times. The chain joins TRBV5-1 to TRBJ2-5, with 10 bases matching TRBD1. The germline V gene has CDR1 SGHRS and CDR2 YFSETQ. J lost 6 bases, V lost 0 bases, and 8 bases had no gene match. CDR3 length equals 16 residues. CDR3 in DNA: TGCGCCAGCAGCTTGGCGTCGGGACAGGGGTTCAAGACCCAGTACTTC. Translating it yields CASSLASGQGFKTQYF.

Regarding this clonotype: A read error may account for a junction end that differs from germline. The chain has TRBV20-1 and TRBJ2-7, with D possibly being TRBD1 (6 bases). This CDR3 has 17 amino acids. Per germline, CDR1 DFQATT and CDR2 SNEGSKA (reference sequence). The CDR3 DNA sequence: TGCAATGCTAGAGCAGGGGACGCCAGGATGATTTCCTACGAGCAGTACTTC. It yields the protein CNARAGDARMISYEQYF.

This clonotype turned up a few times. This sequence may be a read error, since a much larger clone differs from it by one base. The chain employs TRBV3-1 and TRBJ2-5; D ambiguous. Germline V gives CDR1 LGHDT, CDR2 YNNKEL (reference sequence). The CDR3 is 15 residues long. The CDR3 region has the DNA TGTGCCAGCAGCCATTTCAAGACCTACCAAGGGACCCAGTACTTC. Protein: CASSHFKTYQGTQYF.

This clonotype has at least ten counts. This rearrangement joins TRBV6-1 to TRBJ2-5; D could derive from TRBD1 or TRBD2 (8 bases each). The CDR3 is 18 residues long. Per germline, CDR1 MNHNS and CDR2 SASEGT. The V and J ends lost 4 bases and 5 bases respectively, with 26 bases between them. The DNA for the CDR3 is TGTGCCAGCAGTGCTCGGTGGACAGGGCAGCGGGGGCGGGAGACCCAGTACTTC. This sequence encodes CASSARWTGQRGRETQYF.

This clonotype occurred many times. The chain recombines TRBV15 with TRBJ2-3; 9 bases match TRBD2. Germline CDR1 and CDR2: LNHNV and YYDKDF (reference sequence). The CDR3 runs 15 residues. Unmatched junction bases numbered 5, after V lost 4 bases and J lost 3 bases. As DNA, the CDR3 is TGTGCCACCAGCAACGAGCGGGGGGAAACAGATACGCAGTATTTT. Amino acid sequence: CATSNERGETDTQYF.

This chain uses TRBV4-1 with TRBJ1-2; TRBD1 is a possible D gene (6 bases). Germline-derived CDR1 and CDR2 are MGHRA and YSYEKL. V gave up 0 bases and J gave up 4 bases, with 12 bases separating them. The CDR3 contains 15 residues. In DNA, the CDR3 is TGCGCCAGCAGCCAAGATAGAGGACAGCGCTATGGCTACACCTTC. The encoded protein is CASSQDRGQRYGYTF.

This clonotype has ten or more counts. The chain recombines TRBV20-1 with TRBJ2-6; D gene uncertain. This CDR3 comprises 12 residues. V lost 6 bases to trimming and J lost 2 bases, with 5 bases between them. Per germline, CDR1 DFQATT and CDR2 SNEGSKA (reference sequence). The CDR3 bases are TGCAGTGCCAAGACTGGGGCCAACGTCCTGACTTTC. This sequence encodes CSAKTGANVLTF.

V usage is TRBV6-2 or TRBV6-3 and J usage is TRBJ2-1; TRBD1 aligns across 11 bases. The assigned J gene may be wrong: the sequence end matches TRBJ2-7 better. This CDR3 has 15 amino acids. The germline gives CDR1 MNHEY, CDR2 SVGEGT. This CDR3 is CASSYLGQGANEQYF. DNA of the CDR3: TGTGCCAGCAGTTACCTAGGACAGGGGGCCAATGAGCAGTACTTC.

At least ten counts were recorded for this clonotype. The V call is TRBV6-5, the J call TRBJ1-2; possible D gene TRBD1, 5 bases. V lost 2 bases to trimming and J lost 5 bases, with 21 bases between them. CDR1 and CDR2 from the germline V gene are MNHEY and SVGAGI. This CDR3 region has 17 residues. CDR3 protein: CASSYLSGGSERYGYTF. The CDR3 DNA reads TGTGCCAGCAGTTACCTCTCGGGGGGGTCGGAAAGATATGGCTACACCTTC.

The genes are TRBV18 and TRBJ1-5; D might be TRBD1 (5 bases). Germline V gene lookup returns CDR1 KGHSH and CDR2 LQKENI. There are 15 residues in the CDR3. Trimming pared 4 bases from V and 5 bases from J, leaving 15 bases between. CDR3 in amino acids: CASSLIDSTDQPQHF. The CDR3 DNA reads as TGTGCCAGCTCACTCATCGACAGTACTGATCAGCCCCAGCATTTT.

V usage is TRBV28 and J usage is TRBJ2-7, with D perhaps matching TRBD1 (5 bases). Germline CDR1 reads MDHEN; CDR2 reads SYDVKM. V shed 4 bases and J shed 7 bases, with 11 bases lying between them. CDR3 size: 12 residues. CDR3 amino acids: CASSWGPVEQYF. CDR3 DNA: TGTGCCAGCAGTTGGGGCCCGGTTGAGCAGTACTTC. Based on the CDR3 plus reference TRBV28 and TRBJ2-7, the full variable domain is DVKVTQSSRYLVKRTGEKVFLECVQDMDHENMFWYRQDPGLGLRLIYFSYDVKMKEKGDIPEGYSVSREKKERFSLILESASTNQTSMYLCASSWGPVEQYFGPGTRLTVT.

Worth noting for this clonotype: Being one base from a much bigger clone, this may be a read error. The chain has TRBV6-5 and TRBJ2-6; D remains ambiguous. Trimming removed 6 bases at V and 8 bases at J, with 8 bases between. Germline CDR1 is MNHEY and CDR2 is SVGAGI. The CDR3 extends over 12 amino acids. This CDR3 is CASSSLTNVLTF. For the CDR3, the DNA is TGTGCCAGCAGCTCCCTCACCAACGTCCTGACTTTC.

This clonotype has at least ten counts. Here the CDR3 DNA reads TGCGCCAGCGGCGAGACTAGCGGGGGGACAGATACGCAGTATTTT. Its translation: CASGETSGGTDTQYF. The V call is TRBV5-1, the J call TRBJ2-3; 13 positions match TRBD2. V dropped 7 bases and J dropped 3; count of bases not matched to a gene: 5. This CDR3 has 15 residues. Looked up from germline, CDR1 is SGHRS and CDR2 is YFSETQ.

In this sample, this clonotype turned up many times. The chain carries TRBV6-6 and TRBJ1-5, with unresolved D. Trimming stripped 0 bases from V and 0 bases from J, with 6 bases between. The CDR3 has 15 amino acids. In germline, CDR1 is MNHNY, CDR2 SVGAGI (reference sequence). The CDR3 here is CASSYSRYSNQPQHF. In DNA, the CDR3 is TGTGCCAGCAGTTACTCGCGCTATAGCAATCAGCCCCAGCATTTT.

The V gene is TRBV11-3, the J gene TRBJ2-1; D is possibly TRBD2 (6 bases). CDR1 and CDR2 (germline): SGHNT, YENEEA. Trimming took off 1 base at V and 7 bases at J, with 17 bases between the two ends. The CDR3 loop spans 16 amino acids. Written as DNA, the CDR3 is TGTGCCAGCAGCTTAGCGGGGGTAACCAGTCGAAATGAGCAGTTCTTC. Translating gives CASSLAGVTSRNEQFF.

This clonotype was counted once. A much bigger clone sits one base away, suggesting this may be a read error. The J gene is TRBJ2-1, the V gene TRBV28; a possible D gene is TRBD2 (6 bases). Germline lookup yields CDR1 MDHEN and CDR2 SYDVKM. The CDR3 is made up of 15 amino acids. V was pared by 11 bases and J by 9 bases, with 26 bases between. The CDR3 DNA reads TGTGCCGGCACAGGCGGGGCAGCGGGTAATCGTGAGCAGTTCTTC. Translating gives CAGTGGAAGNREQFF.

This clonotype was observed at least ten times. This rearrangement joins TRBV15 to TRBJ2-1; D call uncertain. Germline loops: CDR1 LNHNV, CDR2 YYDKDF (reference sequence). The CDR3 sequence is 11 residues long. The V and J ends lost 3 bases and 3 bases respectively, with 0 bases between them. CDR3 sequence (DNA): TGTGCCACCAGCAGCTACAATGAGCAGTTCTTC. It yields the protein CATSSYNEQFF. The full variable domain, with the rest looked up from reference TRBV15 and TRBJ2-1, is DAMVIQNPRYQVTQFGKPVTLSCSQTLNHNVMYWYQQKSSQAPKLLFHYYDKDFNNEADTPDNFQSRRPNTSFCFLDIRSPGLGDTAMYLCATSSYNEQFFGPGTRLTVL.

V gene TRBV12-3 or TRBV12-4 combines with J gene TRBJ2-3; D not resolved. V shed 6 bases and J shed 13 bases, with 23 bases lying between them. CDR3 size: 14 residues. DNA of the CDR3: TGTGCCAGCAGAGTGAGAGTGACCACAGATGCGGAGTATTTT. Translation gives CASRVRVTTDAEYF.

This clonotype was seen a handful of times. The chain employs TRBV7-2 and TRBJ2-1; 7 nucleotides line up with TRBD1. V was clipped by 6 bases and J by 2 bases; unmatched bases: 10. There are 16 residues in the CDR3. CDR1 SGHTA and CDR2 FQGNSA come from the germline V gene. The CDR3 coding sequence is TGTGCCAGCAGACGGGTATTGACAGGGCCCTACAATGAGCAGTTCTTC. Protein: CASRRVLTGPYNEQFF.

In its sample, this clonotype was seen many times. This chain links TRBV7-2 with TRBJ2-7, with no clear D. Germline-derived CDR1 and CDR2 are SGHTA and FQGNSA. V gave up 0 bases and J gave up 2 bases, with 11 bases separating them. The CDR3 covers 15 residues. CDR3 region: CASSLALGPPYEQYF. The CDR3 DNA is TGTGCCAGCAGCTTAGCTTTGGGCCCCCCCTACGAGCAGTACTTC.

This clonotype was seen at least ten times. The rearrangement joins TRBV7-2 to TRBJ2-3; D gene ambiguous. Germline V gene data show CDR1 as SGHTA and CDR2 as FQGNSA. The germline V and J ends were trimmed by 5 bases and 11 bases, with 20 bases remaining between them. The CDR3 contains 14 residues. CDR3 amino acids: CASSTYSLPDEQYF. The CDR3 DNA reads as TGTGCCAGCAGCACCTATTCCCTGCCAGACGAGCAGTATTTT.

This clonotype was seen at least ten times. This sequence joins TRBV6-2 or TRBV6-3 and TRBJ2-2, with 7 nucleotides matching TRBD1. Trimming took 6 bases from V and 1 from J; bases not matched to a gene: 2. In germline, CDR1 is MNHEY, CDR2 SVGEGT. CDR3 length: 14 amino acids. CDR3 loop: CASSRTGNTGELFF. The CDR3 DNA reads TGTGCCAGCAGCCGGACAGGGAACACCGGGGAGCTGTTTTTT.

This clonotype was seen repeatedly, ten times or more. J is TRBJ2-3 and V is TRBV4-1; 7 nucleotides agree with TRBD2. V lost 1 base and J lost 1; bases outside the gene matches: 5. The germline V gene has CDR1 MGHRA and CDR2 YSYEKL. This CDR3 region has 16 residues. The CDR3 DNA follows: TGCGCCAGCAGCCAAGTTGGAACTAGCGGCACAGATACGCAGTATTTT. Protein: CASSQVGTSGTDTQYF.

This clonotype turned up a few times. This chain links TRBV6-1 with TRBJ1-1; tentative D call: TRBD1 (5 bases). The CDR3 has 17 residues. Germline-derived CDR1 and CDR2 are MNHNS and SASEGT. Trimming took off 6 bases at V and 3 bases at J, with 23 bases between the two ends. The CDR3 nucleotides read TGTGCCAGCAGCCTACCCTCGGGACCCGACCAGGACACTGAAGCTTTCTTT. This codes for CASSLPSGPDQDTEAFF.